This record concerns one T cell receptor beta chain sequence. Its antigen remains unidentified. This specimen comes from a study of cytomegalovirus exposure and HLA in healthy donors. The wider study: HLA-typed donors were the source of about 85 million unique TCRs, which an early data release held. Study conclusions and caveats: CMV serostatus was the only immune exposure information that was available. It was about 180 TCR beta chains that were listed as cytomegalovirus-associated. In vitro experiments confirmed that a few CMV-associated chains were specific for CMV antigens.

This CDR3 has 16 residues. The ends lost 10 bases at V and 4 bases at J; junction bases unmatched: 14. Looked up from germline, CDR1 is ENHRY and CDR2 is SYGVKD. PCR amplification relied on 60 Vbeta primers (plus 13 Jbeta primers). Here immunoSEQ multiplex PCR was the method, and the copy in TCRdb shows in-frame clones only, minus some. The profile shows roughly 200,000 clones, roughly four fifths of them singletons. The sequenced material came from PBMCs. This chain uses TRBV10-3 with TRBJ2-1, with 9 bases aligning to TRBD1. The clonotype originates from a male donor in good health and CMV-seronegative. The CDR3 protein is CATTAGTGKKYNEQFF. Written as DNA, the CDR3 is TGTGCCACGACGGCTGGGACAGGGAAGAAGTACAATGAGCAGTTCTTC.